This T cell receptor beta chain was found in a study of T cell clonotyping in hematopoietic cell transplantation. Study outcomes and limitations: At the given depth, recipient repertoires were over 95% de novo clonotypes. Without cell sorting, CD4 versus CD8 contributions remain unresolved. Pathologically expanded recipient clonotypes increased progressively from day 30 to day 180 as diversity fell. Graft donor and pretransplant recipient Inverse Simpson Index values predicted broader posttransplant TCR diversity.

Sequenced by immunoSEQ multiplex PCR; TCRdb stores in-frame clones only, minus some. This sample has about 43,000 clones, with 95% found just once. J lost 4 bases, V lost 5 bases, and 2 bases had no gene match. The CDR3 extends over 13 amino acids. The V gene's germline CDR1 is SGHTA and CDR2 FQGTGA. The table lists this clone with a few counts. The antigen remains undetermined. J is TRBJ1-2 and V is TRBV7-3; 9 nucleotides line up with TRBD1. The source material was peripheral blood mononuclear cells. The sequence was obtained from a man aged 25-40 years in good health. Some clones in this sample may be carry-over from other donors' samples. The CDR3 bases are TGTGCCAGCAGCGCGACAGGGGGCTATGGCTACACCTTC. Translated, it gives CASSATGGYGYTF.